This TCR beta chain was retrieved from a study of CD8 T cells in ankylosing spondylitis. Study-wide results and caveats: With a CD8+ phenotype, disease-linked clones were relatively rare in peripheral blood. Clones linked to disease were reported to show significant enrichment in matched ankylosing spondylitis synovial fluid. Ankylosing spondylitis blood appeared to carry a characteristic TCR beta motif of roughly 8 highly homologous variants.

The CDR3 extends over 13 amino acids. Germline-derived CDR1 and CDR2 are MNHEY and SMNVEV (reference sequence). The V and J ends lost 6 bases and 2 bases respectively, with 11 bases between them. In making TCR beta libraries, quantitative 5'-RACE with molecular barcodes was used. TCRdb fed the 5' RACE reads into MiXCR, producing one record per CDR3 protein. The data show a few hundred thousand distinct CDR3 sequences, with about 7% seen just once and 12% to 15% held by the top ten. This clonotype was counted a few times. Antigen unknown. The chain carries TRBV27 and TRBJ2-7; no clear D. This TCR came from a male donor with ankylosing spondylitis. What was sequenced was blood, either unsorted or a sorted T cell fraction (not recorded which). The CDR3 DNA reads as TGTGCCAGCAGCCCGGGCCCGCCCTACGAGCAGTACTTC. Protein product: CASSPGPPYEQYF.